A selection of T cell receptor beta chains follows, all from one sample in a study of blood T cells in healthy people across ages. TCRdb reanalysed the 5' RACE reads using MiXCR and keeps one entry per CDR3 protein. Among 1.6 million or so distinct CDR3 sequences, 30% to 40% were seen once, and the ten largest hold about 11%. The sample consisted of blood. These receptors were obtained from a young woman in good health. The CDR3 runs from the conserved cysteine through the conserved F or W. Fields, in order: J gene, V gene, clone size, D gene, CDR3 protein, CDR3 DNA. The D gene is left open where the match is weak. Part of the rows lack a size; the others show once, few, many or a class for expanded clones.

J gene: TRBJ2-7
V gene: TRBV4-1
clone size: many
D gene: -
CDR3 protein: CASSQEAASSYEQYF
CDR3 DNA: TGCGCCAGCAGCCAAGAGGCAGCTTCTTCCTACGAGCAGTACTTC

J gene: TRBJ2-7
V gene: TRBV7-2
clone size: -
D gene: -
CDR3 protein: CAGMADRDSYEQYF
CDR3 DNA: TGTGCCGGCATGGCCGACAGGGACTCTTACGAGCAGTACTTC

J gene: TRBJ1-1
V gene: TRBV21-1
clone size: -
D gene: -
CDR3 protein: CARFDRGRDTEAFF
CDR3 DNA: TGTGCCAGATTTGACAGGGGCCGGGACACTGAAGCTTTCTTT

J gene: TRBJ2-6
V gene: TRBV15
clone size: -
D gene: TRBD2
CDR3 protein: CATSRDTSGSPGANVLTF
CDR3 DNA: TGTGCCACCAGCAGAGACACTAGCGGCAGTCCTGGGGCCAACGTCCTGACTTTC

J gene: TRBJ1-1
V gene: TRBV3-1
clone size: -
D gene: -
CDR3 protein: CASSHRGGGTEAFF
CDR3 DNA: TGTGCCAGCAGCCATCGGGGAGGGGGCACTGAAGCTTTCTTT

J gene: TRBJ1-2
V gene: TRBV12-3/TRBV12-4
clone size: few
D gene: TRBD1
CDR3 protein: CASTDRVDGYTF
CDR3 DNA: TGTGCCAGCACCGACAGGGTGGATGGCTACACCTTC

J gene: TRBJ2-7
V gene: TRBV2
clone size: -
D gene: -
CDR3 protein: CASSEYSLPSYEQYF
CDR3 DNA: TGTGCCAGCAGTGAGTACAGCCTCCCTTCCTACGAGCAGTACTTC

J gene: TRBJ2-1
V gene: TRBV20-1
clone size: few
D gene: -
CDR3 protein: CSASRRINEQFF
CDR3 DNA: TGCAGTGCTAGTCGCAGAATCAATGAGCAGTTCTTC

J gene: TRBJ2-7
V gene: TRBV6-1
clone size: -
D gene: TRBD1
CDR3 protein: CASSIWGQGNEQYF
CDR3 DNA: TGTGCCAGCAGTATTTGGGGACAGGGCAACGAGCAGTACTTC

J gene: TRBJ2-1
V gene: TRBV9
clone size: -
D gene: TRBD2
CDR3 protein: CASSGIGLAGPNEQFF
CDR3 DNA: TGTGCCAGCAGCGGTATAGGGCTAGCGGGGCCCAATGAGCAGTTCTTC

J gene: TRBJ2-5
V gene: TRBV28
clone size: few
D gene: -
CDR3 protein: CASKEVETYQETQYF
CDR3 DNA: TGTGCCAGCAAAGAAGTAGAGACATATCAAGAGACCCAGTACTTC

J gene: TRBJ2-3
V gene: TRBV6-6
clone size: few
D gene: -
CDR3 protein: CASSYYGSQAADTQYF
CDR3 DNA: TGTGCCAGCAGTTACTACGGCAGCCAAGCCGCAGATACGCAGTATTTT

J gene: TRBJ2-7
V gene: TRBV9
clone size: -
D gene: -
CDR3 protein: CASSVDRPPYEQYF
CDR3 DNA: TGTGCCAGCAGCGTAGACAGGCCCCCCTACGAGCAGTACTTC

J gene: TRBJ1-2
V gene: TRBV10-3
clone size: few
D gene: TRBD1
CDR3 protein: CAIRGTADLTNYGYTF
CDR3 DNA: TGTGCCATCAGGGGGACAGCCGATCTAACTAACTATGGCTACACCTTC

J gene: TRBJ1-4
V gene: TRBV4-1
clone size: -
D gene: TRBD1
CDR3 protein: CASSQVYPGGVEKLFF
CDR3 DNA: TGCGCCAGCAGCCAAGTGTACCCAGGGGGGGTCGAAAAACTGTTTTTT

J gene: TRBJ1-4
V gene: TRBV27
clone size: few
D gene: TRBD1
CDR3 protein: CASSPGTGGGKLFF
CDR3 DNA: TGTGCCAGCTCCCCTGGGACAGGGGGCGGGAAACTGTTTTTT

J gene: TRBJ1-5
V gene: TRBV7-8
clone size: -
D gene: -
CDR3 protein: CASSTNRINRPQHF
CDR3 DNA: TGTGCCAGCAGCACGAACAGGATCAATCGGCCCCAGCATTTT

J gene: TRBJ2-4
V gene: TRBV12-3/TRBV12-4
clone size: once
D gene: -
CDR3 protein: CASSSRDLAKNIQYF
CDR3 DNA: TGTGCCAGCAGTTCCCGGGACCTAGCCAAAAACATTCAGTACTTC

J gene: TRBJ1-2
V gene: TRBV6-5
clone size: -
D gene: -
CDR3 protein: CACSYGGQNYGYTF
CDR3 DNA: TGTGCCTGCAGTTACGGGGGGCAGAACTATGGCTACACCTTC

J gene: TRBJ1-6
V gene: TRBV7-6
clone size: -
D gene: -
CDR3 protein: CASSGGSSPLHF
CDR3 DNA: TGTGCCAGCAGCGGAGGGAGTTCACCCCTCCACTTT

J gene: TRBJ1-3
V gene: TRBV9
clone size: -
D gene: -
CDR3 protein: CASSSTTYGQRTRSSGNTIYF
CDR3 DNA: TGTGCCAGCAGCTCCACGACTTACGGACAGAGAACCCGTTCTTCTGGAAACACCATATATTTT

J gene: TRBJ2-7
V gene: TRBV25-1
clone size: many
D gene: -
CDR3 protein: CASSDWFPDEQYF
CDR3 DNA: TGTGCCAGCAGTGATTGGTTCCCAGACGAGCAGTACTTC

J gene: TRBJ2-3
V gene: TRBV2
clone size: -
D gene: -
CDR3 protein: CAGSEPEADTLTDTQYF
CDR3 DNA: TGTGCCGGCAGTGAACCCGAGGCCGACACCTTAACAGATACGCAGTATTTT

J gene: TRBJ1-5
V gene: TRBV18
clone size: few
D gene: -
CDR3 protein: CASSRFGDTYQPQHF
CDR3 DNA: TGTGCCAGCTCACGCTTCGGGGACACCTATCAGCCCCAGCATTTT

J gene: TRBJ1-1
V gene: TRBV7-3
clone size: -
D gene: -
CDR3 protein: CASSLNPGAPSFAFF
CDR3 DNA: TGTGCCAGCAGCTTAAATCCAGGGGCGCCTTCGTTTGCTTTCTTT

J gene: TRBJ2-5
V gene: TRBV5-4
clone size: -
D gene: -
CDR3 protein: CASSLTNLKETQYF
CDR3 DNA: TGTGCCAGCAGCTTGACGAACCTAAAAGAGACCCAGTACTTC

J gene: TRBJ1-2
V gene: TRBV4-1
clone size: -
D gene: -
CDR3 protein: CASSPFSTTDYGYTF
CDR3 DNA: TGCGCCAGCAGCCCGTTCTCGACCACGGACTATGGCTACACCTTC

J gene: TRBJ2-1
V gene: TRBV5-1
clone size: few
D gene: -
CDR3 protein: CASSPRVQSYNEQFF
CDR3 DNA: TGCGCCAGCAGCCCCAGGGTTCAATCCTACAATGAGCAGTTCTTC

J gene: TRBJ2-1
V gene: TRBV3-1
clone size: few
D gene: -
CDR3 protein: CASSRVTGSLEQFF
CDR3 DNA: TGTGCCAGCAGCCGAGTTACAGGGTCCTTGGAGCAGTTCTTC

J gene: TRBJ1-2
V gene: TRBV20-1
clone size: -
D gene: TRBD1
CDR3 protein: CSATTEQGANGYTF
CDR3 DNA: TGCAGTGCTACAACAGAACAGGGGGCGAATGGCTACACCTTC

J gene: TRBJ2-3
V gene: TRBV18
clone size: -
D gene: -
CDR3 protein: CASSPPAEDTQYF
CDR3 DNA: TGTGCCAGCTCACCACCGGCCGAAGATACGCAGTATTTT

J gene: TRBJ2-1
V gene: TRBV3-1
clone size: -
D gene: TRBD2
CDR3 protein: CASGTSGNYEQFF
CDR3 DNA: TGTGCCAGCGGGACTAGCGGGAACTACGAGCAGTTCTTC

J gene: TRBJ2-5
V gene: TRBV3-1
clone size: -
D gene: TRBD2
CDR3 protein: CASSRLLSGSQETQYF
CDR3 DNA: TGTGCCAGCAGCCGATTACTTAGCGGGTCACAAGAGACCCAGTACTTC

J gene: TRBJ2-7
V gene: TRBV12-3/TRBV12-4
clone size: -
D gene: TRBD1
CDR3 protein: CTSSLQGYEQYF
CDR3 DNA: TGTACCAGCAGCTTACAGGGGTACGAGCAGTACTTC

J gene: TRBJ1-2
V gene: TRBV7-9
clone size: -
D gene: -
CDR3 protein: CASSPEVGWGYTF
CDR3 DNA: TGTGCCAGCAGCCCTGAGGTGGGATGGGGCTACACCTTC

J gene: TRBJ1-2
V gene: TRBV29-1
clone size: few
D gene: -
CDR3 protein: CSVEDRGKGPPGYTF
CDR3 DNA: TGCAGCGTTGAAGATCGTGGGAAAGGGCCCCCTGGCTACACCTTC

J gene: TRBJ2-5
V gene: TRBV7-7
clone size: -
D gene: -
CDR3 protein: CASSQGFEQTQYF
CDR3 DNA: TGTGCCAGCAGCCAGGGGTTTGAGCAGACCCAGTACTTC

J gene: TRBJ1-1
V gene: TRBV12-3/TRBV12-4
clone size: few
D gene: -
CDR3 protein: CASSLLAMNTEAFF
CDR3 DNA: TGTGCCAGCAGTTTACTGGCCATGAACACTGAAGCTTTCTTT

J gene: TRBJ2-7
V gene: TRBV3-1
clone size: few
D gene: TRBD1
CDR3 protein: CASSHPGTGGYEQYF
CDR3 DNA: TGTGCCAGCAGCCATCCAGGGACAGGGGGCTACGAGCAGTACTTC

J gene: TRBJ1-2
V gene: TRBV13
clone size: -
D gene: -
CDR3 protein: CASSLVTNHGYTF
CDR3 DNA: TGTGCCAGCAGCTTAGTGACGAATCATGGCTACACCTTC